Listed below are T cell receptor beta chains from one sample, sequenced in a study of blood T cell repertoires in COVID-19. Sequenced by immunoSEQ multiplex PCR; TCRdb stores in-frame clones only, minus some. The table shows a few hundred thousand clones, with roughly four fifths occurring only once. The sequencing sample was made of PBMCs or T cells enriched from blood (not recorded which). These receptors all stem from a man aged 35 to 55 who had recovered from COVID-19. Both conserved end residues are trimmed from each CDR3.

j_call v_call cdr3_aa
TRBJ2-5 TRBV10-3 ACSRGGPGETQY
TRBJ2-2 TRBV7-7 AAGGSGGYTGELF
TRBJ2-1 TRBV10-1 ATTSGGSYNEQF
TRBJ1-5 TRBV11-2 ASTPRGQPQH
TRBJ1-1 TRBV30 AWRKSGGTEAF
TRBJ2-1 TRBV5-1 ASTLSLRGVPDEQF
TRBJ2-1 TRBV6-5 ASSPEGGHYNEQF
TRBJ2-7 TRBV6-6 ASSYAGPYEQY
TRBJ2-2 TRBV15 ATSRDKGTSGGLHTGELF
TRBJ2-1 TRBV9 ASSVQAGASNEQF
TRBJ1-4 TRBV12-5 ASGTPDRGGEKLF
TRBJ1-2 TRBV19 ASSGRRNYGYT
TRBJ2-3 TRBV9 ASAALEATDTQY
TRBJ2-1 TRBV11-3 ASSRTVGSNEQF
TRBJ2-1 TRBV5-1 ATSLAGGPNEQF
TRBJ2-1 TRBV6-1 ASSGGRTAPYNEQF
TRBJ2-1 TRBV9 ASSVAFRTGVLSEQF
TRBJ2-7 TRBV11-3 ASSLGGLGKDEQY
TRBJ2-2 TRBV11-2 ASSFLGELF
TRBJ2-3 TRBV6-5 ASSPQLDTQY
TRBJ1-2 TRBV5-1 ASSRDTGALYGYT
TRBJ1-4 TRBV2 ASSDPGQGNNEKLF
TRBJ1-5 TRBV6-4 ASSPGQDQPQH
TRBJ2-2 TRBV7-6 ASSWETRGRTGELF
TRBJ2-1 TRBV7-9 ASSLASGRADEQF
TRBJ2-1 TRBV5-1 ASSFGGLADRSSYNEQF
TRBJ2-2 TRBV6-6 ASTEEGVNTGELF
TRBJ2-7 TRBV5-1 ASSLGGQVLYEQY
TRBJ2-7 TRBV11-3 ASSSGGGTEQY
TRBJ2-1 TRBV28 ASSSGTSGRYEQF
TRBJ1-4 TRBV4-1 ASSQEQGLMEKLF
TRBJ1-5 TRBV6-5 ASLQKTGNQPQH
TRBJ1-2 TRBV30 AWRGQGRNYGYT
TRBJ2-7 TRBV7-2 ASSLSGHQSSYEQY
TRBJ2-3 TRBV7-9 ASSLVADTQY
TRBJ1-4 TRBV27 ASSWGRNGEKLF
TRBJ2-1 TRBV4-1 ASSQEGGNEQF
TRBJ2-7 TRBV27 ASSLLAGVYEQY
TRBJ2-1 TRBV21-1 ASSTGLAGCDEQF
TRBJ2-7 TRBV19 ASSTGMLYEQY
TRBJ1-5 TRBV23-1 ASSQSAGARGNQPQH
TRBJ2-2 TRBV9 ASSGVAGTNTGELF
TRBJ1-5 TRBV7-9 ASSLASQGNQPQH
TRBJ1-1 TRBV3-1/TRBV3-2 ASSQEYRVNTEAF
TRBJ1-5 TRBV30 AWSFYKFNQPQH
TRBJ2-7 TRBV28 ASQGKRHEQY
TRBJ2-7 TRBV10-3 AISVLSLAGGRSSYEQY
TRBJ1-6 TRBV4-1 ASSGTGGSPLH